This TCR beta chain was observed in a study of blood T cell repertoires in COVID-19. Study overall: Specimens from acute and convalescent COVID-19 originated in the United States, Italy and Spain. Sources were T cells, B-cell-depleted T cells, or PBMCs; the material itself was cDNA or gDNA.

Original analysis: The assay estimated nucleated cells by amplifying reference gene primers. Generated by immunoSEQ multiplex PCR, the TCRdb table keeps only in-frame clones and is missing some. The DNA gave D and trimming, while V, J and clone size come from that table. In the table there are approximately 280,000 clones, roughly 85% of which are singletons. V was pared by 5 bases and J by 7 bases, with 9 bases of the junction left unmatched. This CDR3 has 14 residues. Per germline, CDR1 MNHEY and CDR2 SVGEGT. The chain uses TRBV6-2 or TRBV6-3 and TRBJ2-7; TRBD2 agrees at 9 bases. Sequencing input: peripheral blood. The receptor was isolated from a man between 45 and 60 years old with active or convalescent COVID-19. CDR3 sequence: CASSLAGGPGEQYF. The CDR3 DNA reads TGTGCCAGCAGTCTCGCGGGAGGGCCTGGAGAGCAGTACTTC.